A selection of T cell receptor beta chains follows, all from one sample in a study of PD-L1 blockade in urothelial cancer. Method: immunoSEQ multiplex PCR; TCRdb's copy keeps in-frame clones and lacks some. The sample consists of 60,000 or so clones, about 85% of them appearing once. The input for sequencing was PBMCs, taken around atezolizumab (anti-PD-L1) treatment. Source of these receptors: a man in his 70s with urothelial cancer. The CDR3 runs from the conserved cysteine through the conserved F or W. A D gene is named only where the DNA matches it firmly. A row's size may be missing; if present it is once, few, many or a size class.

V gene: TRBV5-1; clone size: -; D gene: -; J gene: TRBJ1-2; CDR3 protein: CASSLEGSNYGYTF; CDR3 DNA: TGCGCCAGCAGCTTGGAGGGGTCTAACTATGGCTACACCTTC
V gene: TRBV10-3; clone size: -; D gene: TRBD1; J gene: TRBJ1-1; CDR3 protein: CAISGTGGRNTEAFF; CDR3 DNA: TGTGCCATCAGCGGGACAGGGGGCCGGAACACTGAAGCTTTCTTT
V gene: TRBV19; clone size: -; D gene: -; J gene: TRBJ2-2; CDR3 protein: CASSTRTEYTGELFF; CDR3 DNA: TGTGCCAGTAGTACACGGACAGAGTACACCGGGGAGCTGTTTTTT
V gene: TRBV4-2; clone size: -; D gene: TRBD1; J gene: TRBJ2-3; CDR3 protein: CASSPGTGGADTQYF; CDR3 DNA: TGTGCCAGCAGCCCCGGGACAGGGGGTGCAGATACGCAGTATTTT
V gene: TRBV7-3; clone size: -; D gene: -; J gene: TRBJ2-3; CDR3 protein: CASSRRGGPTDTQYF; CDR3 DNA: TGTGCCAGCAGCCGGAGGGGGGGTCCCACAGATACGCAGTATTTT
V gene: TRBV11-2; clone size: once; D gene: -; J gene: TRBJ2-2; CDR3 protein: CASSLPSQAGELFF; CDR3 DNA: TGTGCCAGCAGCTTACCCTCTCAGGCCGGGGAGCTGTTTTTT
V gene: TRBV7-2; clone size: -; D gene: -; J gene: TRBJ2-6; CDR3 protein: CASSLAGANVLTF; CDR3 DNA: TGTGCCAGCAGCTTGGCCGGGGCCAACGTCCTGACTTTC
V gene: TRBV11-2; clone size: -; D gene: -; J gene: TRBJ1-1; CDR3 protein: CASSTGQIAEAFF; CDR3 DNA: TGTGCCAGCAGTACCGGACAGATCGCTGAAGCTTTCTTT
V gene: TRBV4-1; clone size: -; D gene: -; J gene: TRBJ2-1; CDR3 protein: CASSPLPPPFTHNEQFF; CDR3 DNA: TGCGCCAGCAGCCCCTTACCACCCCCCTTTACACACAATGAGCAGTTCTTC
V gene: TRBV29-1; clone size: -; D gene: -; J gene: TRBJ2-1; CDR3 protein: CSVNSRDSYNEQFF; CDR3 DNA: TGCAGCGTTAATTCGAGGGATTCCTACAATGAGCAGTTCTTC
V gene: TRBV5-1; clone size: -; D gene: TRBD2; J gene: TRBJ2-1; CDR3 protein: CASSSGLAANEQFF; CDR3 DNA: TGCGCCAGCAGCTCGGGACTAGCGGCTAATGAGCAGTTCTTC
V gene: TRBV7-9; clone size: -; D gene: -; J gene: TRBJ2-3; CDR3 protein: CASNPGPENTQYF; CDR3 DNA: TGTGCCAGCAACCCGGGTCCGGAAAATACGCAGTATTTT
V gene: TRBV28; clone size: -; D gene: -; J gene: TRBJ2-1; CDR3 protein: CASSLGVSSYNEQFF; CDR3 DNA: TGTGCCAGCAGTTTGGGAGTAAGCTCCTACAATGAGCAGTTCTTC
V gene: TRBV28; clone size: -; D gene: TRBD1; J gene: TRBJ1-1; CDR3 protein: CASRRPGTGNTEAFF; CDR3 DNA: TGTGCCAGCAGGAGGCCCGGGACAGGGAACACTGAAGCTTTCTTT
V gene: TRBV11-2; clone size: -; D gene: -; J gene: TRBJ2-1; CDR3 protein: CASNDRINEQFF; CDR3 DNA: TGTGCCAGCAACGACAGAATCAATGAGCAGTTCTTC
V gene: TRBV7-2; clone size: -; D gene: TRBD1; J gene: TRBJ1-5; CDR3 protein: CASSLGQGLSQPQHF; CDR3 DNA: TGTGCCAGCAGCTTAGGACAGGGGTTGAGTCAGCCCCAGCATTTT
V gene: TRBV7-2; clone size: -; D gene: TRBD1; J gene: TRBJ2-5; CDR3 protein: CASSYDRVTQYF; CDR3 DNA: TGTGCCAGCAGCTACGACAGGGTGACCCAGTACTTC
V gene: TRBV27; clone size: -; D gene: -; J gene: TRBJ1-3; CDR3 protein: CASSWADPGAGNTIYF; CDR3 DNA: TGTGCCAGCAGTTGGGCGGACCCGGGAGCTGGAAACACCATATATTTT
V gene: TRBV19; clone size: -; D gene: TRBD1; J gene: TRBJ2-3; CDR3 protein: CATLTGDTDTQYF; CDR3 DNA: TGTGCCACCCTGACAGGGGATACAGATACGCAGTATTTT
V gene: TRBV9; clone size: -; D gene: TRBD2; J gene: TRBJ2-1; CDR3 protein: CASSGGLASYEQFF; CDR3 DNA: TGTGCCAGCAGCGGGGGACTAGCGAGTTATGAGCAGTTCTTC
V gene: TRBV4-1; clone size: -; D gene: -; J gene: TRBJ1-1; CDR3 protein: CASSHDRLAEAFF; CDR3 DNA: TGCGCCAGCAGCCACGACAGGCTGGCTGAAGCTTTCTTT
V gene: TRBV5-4; clone size: -; D gene: TRBD1; J gene: TRBJ1-1; CDR3 protein: CASSSGQALGNTEAFF; CDR3 DNA: TGTGCCAGCAGCTCAGGACAGGCCTTGGGGAACACTGAAGCTTTCTTT
V gene: TRBV5-1; clone size: -; D gene: -; J gene: TRBJ1-1; CDR3 protein: CASSLELNTEAFF; CDR3 DNA: TGCGCCAGCAGCTTGGAACTCAACACTGAAGCTTTCTTT
V gene: TRBV6-1; clone size: -; D gene: TRBD2; J gene: TRBJ2-3; CDR3 protein: CASSEGAGGHVDTQYF; CDR3 DNA: TGTGCCAGCAGTGAAGGGGCGGGAGGGCATGTTGATACGCAGTATTTT
V gene: TRBV29-1; clone size: -; D gene: -; J gene: TRBJ2-1; CDR3 protein: CSVEDPPRGSYNEQFF; CDR3 DNA: TGCAGCGTTGAAGATCCCCCTAGAGGTTCCTACAATGAGCAGTTCTTC
V gene: TRBV6-1; clone size: -; D gene: TRBD1; J gene: TRBJ1-5; CDR3 protein: CASSSRQGAVQPQHF; CDR3 DNA: TGTGCCAGCAGCAGCCGACAGGGGGCGGTTCAGCCCCAGCATTTT
V gene: TRBV4-1; clone size: -; D gene: -; J gene: TRBJ2-3; CDR3 protein: CASSQDRTGYAYF; CDR3 DNA: TGCGCCAGCAGCCAAGATCGTACGGGATACGCGTATTTT
V gene: TRBV7-9; clone size: -; D gene: TRBD1; J gene: TRBJ1-2; CDR3 protein: CASSFNAGQAGYTF; CDR3 DNA: TGTGCCAGCAGCTTTAACGCGGGACAGGCCGGCTACACCTTC
V gene: TRBV7-9; clone size: -; D gene: -; J gene: TRBJ1-2; CDR3 protein: CASSERSSGYTF; CDR3 DNA: TGTGCCAGCAGCGAGAGGTCGAGTGGCTACACCTTC
V gene: TRBV10-3; clone size: once; D gene: -; J gene: TRBJ2-1; CDR3 protein: CAISERPYNEQFF; CDR3 DNA: TGTGCCATCAGTGAGCGTCCCTACAATGAGCAGTTCTTC
V gene: TRBV7-6; clone size: few; D gene: -; J gene: TRBJ2-7; CDR3 protein: CASSLASPSGSSTYEQYF; CDR3 DNA: TGTGCCAGCAGCTTAGCTTCCCCATCGGGGTCCTCCACCTACGAGCAGTACTTC
V gene: TRBV28; clone size: -; D gene: TRBD2; J gene: TRBJ2-1; CDR3 protein: CASSHGLARAEQFF; CDR3 DNA: TGTGCCAGCAGTCACGGACTAGCGCGGGCTGAGCAGTTCTTC
V gene: TRBV29-1; clone size: -; D gene: -; J gene: TRBJ2-7; CDR3 protein: CSVEGLRSRREQYF; CDR3 DNA: TGCAGCGTTGAGGGCCTCCGTAGTCGGCGCGAGCAGTACTTC
V gene: TRBV7-9; clone size: few; D gene: TRBD1; J gene: TRBJ1-5; CDR3 protein: CASSPTGGNQPQHF; CDR3 DNA: TGTGCCAGCAGCCCCACAGGGGGCAATCAGCCCCAGCATTTT
V gene: TRBV2; clone size: -; D gene: -; J gene: TRBJ1-1; CDR3 protein: CASQAAQDSGTEAFF; CDR3 DNA: TGTGCCAGCCAAGCCGCCCAGGACAGTGGCACTGAAGCTTTCTTT
V gene: TRBV11-2; clone size: few; D gene: -; J gene: TRBJ2-2; CDR3 protein: CASSRGMNTGELFF; CDR3 DNA: TGTGCCAGCAGTCGCGGGATGAACACCGGGGAGCTGTTTTTT
V gene: TRBV30; clone size: -; D gene: TRBD2; J gene: TRBJ2-7; CDR3 protein: CAWSSPGLAGGLSYEQYF; CDR3 DNA: TGTGCCTGGAGTTCCCCGGGACTAGCGGGAGGCCTCTCCTACGAGCAGTACTTC
V gene: TRBV6-1; clone size: -; D gene: TRBD1; J gene: TRBJ2-2; CDR3 protein: CASSTYRGNTGELFF; CDR3 DNA: TGTGCCAGCAGTACTTACAGGGGGAACACCGGGGAGCTGTTTTTT